The rows below give T cell receptor beta chains drawn from one sample of a study of T cell responses to AZD1222 COVID-19 vaccine. Here immunoSEQ multiplex PCR was the method, and the copy in TCRdb shows in-frame clones only, minus some. The profile shows about 100,000 clones, about 87% of them singletons. Here the sequenced sample was peripheral blood, taken on day 0 of AZD1222 vaccination. These receptors originate from an adult in good health. CDR3s leave out the opening cysteine and the closing phenylalanine or tryptophan.

v_call,j_call,cdr3_aa
TRBV24-1,TRBJ2-3,ATSDLGRREDTQY
TRBV18,TRBJ1-1,ASSPSGTQAWTEAF
TRBV3-1/TRBV3-2,TRBJ1-1,ASSQDRGTRSTEAF
TRBV6-5,TRBJ2-7,ASGGQGWLGYEQY
TRBV6-2/TRBV6-3,TRBJ2-5,ASSLGEGRTQY
TRBV19,TRBJ1-1,ASSPGTGGRNTEAF
TRBV9,TRBJ1-2,ASSVTENYGYT
TRBV27,TRBJ2-7,ASSLSYAFLGGGTYEQY
TRBV5-8,TRBJ1-4,ASSLRQVNEKLF
TRBV18,TRBJ2-1,ASSPPGLAGLDEQF
TRBV7-2,TRBJ1-6,ASSLMGQRAGSPLH
TRBV7-2,TRBJ1-4,ASSSTGPNEKLF
TRBV7-2,TRBJ1-3,ASSFAPGRNSGNTIY
TRBV11-2,TRBJ1-2,ASSGTGNYGYT
TRBV24-1,TRBJ2-3,ATSDWQGDTQY
TRBV6-1,TRBJ1-5,ASSGGTVRNQPQH
TRBV6-1,TRBJ1-2,ASSERQGYYGYT
TRBV5-5,TRBJ1-6,ASSLNNSPLH
TRBV6-4,TRBJ2-5,ASSPRGGAKETQY
TRBV15,TRBJ2-1,ATSGQGVIDEQF
TRBV15,TRBJ1-4,ATSGGRNEKLF
TRBV6-5,TRBJ1-6,ASRQSSYNSPLH
TRBV10-2,TRBJ1-6,ASRVTTGPGGSLH
TRBV6-5,TRBJ2-2,ASSYGLAGVTGELF